A selection of T cell receptor beta chains follows, all from one sample in a study of T cells in Graves' hyperthyroidism and ophthalmopathy. TCRdb re-called the multiplex PCR reads with MiXCR, one entry per CDR3 protein. The sample records 390,000 or so distinct CDR3 sequences, about 15% being singletons. Sequenced: blood. All receptors derive from a man younger than 35 with Graves' ophthalmopathy. Each CDR3 is given with its conserved first and last residue. D genes are given only for firm matches. Expanded clones are given a class, and other clones once, few, many or no size at all.

clone_size: many; v_call: TRBV7-9; j_call: TRBJ1-2; d_call: NA; cdr3_nt: TGTGCCAGCAGCCTACCGTCATCAGTAGCTAACTATGGCTACACCTTC; cdr3_aa: CASSLPSSVANYGYTF
clone_size: few; v_call: TRBV19; j_call: TRBJ1-2; d_call: TRBD1; cdr3_nt: TGTGCCAGTAGTAGGGACAGGGGGGACTACACCTTC; cdr3_aa: CASSRDRGDYTF
clone_size: NA; v_call: TRBV5-1; j_call: TRBJ2-2; d_call: TRBD2; cdr3_nt: TGCGCCGGCAGCTCAAGACTAGCGGCGAACACCGGGGAGCTGTTTTTT; cdr3_aa: CAGSSRLAANTGELFF
clone_size: few; v_call: TRBV15; j_call: TRBJ2-5; d_call: NA; cdr3_nt: TGTGCCACCAGCAGAGATCAGGTGGAGACCCAGTACTTC; cdr3_aa: CATSRDQVETQYF
clone_size: NA; v_call: TRBV19; j_call: TRBJ2-7; d_call: NA; cdr3_nt: TGTGCCAGTAGTGAGACGGCAGGCTTCTACGAGCAGTACTTC; cdr3_aa: CASSETAGFYEQYF
clone_size: few; v_call: TRBV20-1; j_call: TRBJ2-1; d_call: TRBD2; cdr3_nt: TGCAGTGCATCCGGGACTAGCGGATACAATGAGCAGTTCTTC; cdr3_aa: CSASGTSGYNEQFF
clone_size: few; v_call: TRBV20-1; j_call: TRBJ2-7; d_call: TRBD1; cdr3_nt: TGCAGTGCCCGGACAGGGAGCTCCTACGAGCAGTACTTC; cdr3_aa: CSARTGSSYEQYF
clone_size: many; v_call: TRBV7-9; j_call: TRBJ2-1; d_call: NA; cdr3_nt: TGTGCCAGCAGCTTGTTGATTCGGAATGAGCAGTTCTTC; cdr3_aa: CASSLLIRNEQFF
clone_size: many; v_call: TRBV7-9; j_call: TRBJ1-1; d_call: NA; cdr3_nt: TGTGCCAGCAGCTTAGGGTTCGGGCGGACTGAAGCTTTCTTT; cdr3_aa: CASSLGFGRTEAFF
clone_size: many; v_call: TRBV6-1; j_call: TRBJ2-7; d_call: NA; cdr3_nt: TGTGCCAGCAGTTATGGGTTTGGGTCAAACGAGCAGTACTTC; cdr3_aa: CASSYGFGSNEQYF
clone_size: many; v_call: TRBV2; j_call: TRBJ2-7; d_call: TRBD2; cdr3_nt: TGTGCCAGCAGTGAGTTCGGTCTAGCGGGAGGTTACGAGCAGTACTTC; cdr3_aa: CASSEFGLAGGYEQYF
clone_size: many; v_call: TRBV2; j_call: TRBJ2-4; d_call: NA; cdr3_nt: TGTGCCAGCACTGTGGCCAAAAACATTCAGTACTTC; cdr3_aa: CASTVAKNIQYF
clone_size: many; v_call: TRBV15; j_call: TRBJ2-5; d_call: NA; cdr3_nt: TGTGCCACCAGCAGAGGTTACAGGGAGGGAGAGACCCAGTACTTC; cdr3_aa: CATSRGYREGETQYF
clone_size: many; v_call: TRBV5-1; j_call: TRBJ2-1; d_call: NA; cdr3_nt: TGCGCCAGCAGCTTGTTTTACGGGTTGGAATACAATGAGCAGTTCTTC; cdr3_aa: CASSLFYGLEYNEQFF
clone_size: NA; v_call: TRBV5-6; j_call: TRBJ1-4; d_call: TRBD1; cdr3_nt: TGTGCCAGCAGCTTAACCCCGACAGGGGTATATGAAAAACTGTTTTTT; cdr3_aa: CASSLTPTGVYEKLFF
clone_size: many; v_call: TRBV27; j_call: TRBJ2-7; d_call: NA; cdr3_nt: TGTGCCAGCAAAAGCCCCCCTGATGGATACGAGCAGTACTTC; cdr3_aa: CASKSPPDGYEQYF
clone_size: NA; v_call: TRBV15; j_call: TRBJ2-7; d_call: TRBD1; cdr3_nt: TGTGCCACCAGTGCCGGGACAGGGGTGAATGATCCATACGAGCAGTACTTC; cdr3_aa: CATSAGTGVNDPYEQYF
clone_size: many; v_call: TRBV2; j_call: TRBJ1-2; d_call: TRBD1; cdr3_nt: TGTGCCAGCAGGGGACAGGGGGCTGCTGGCTACACCTTC; cdr3_aa: CASRGQGAAGYTF
clone_size: NA; v_call: TRBV6-2/TRBV6-3; j_call: TRBJ2-7; d_call: NA; cdr3_nt: TGTGCCAGCAGTTATGGTAAGGGACCCTACGAGCAGTACTTC; cdr3_aa: CASSYGKGPYEQYF
clone_size: NA; v_call: TRBV9; j_call: TRBJ2-7; d_call: TRBD1; cdr3_nt: TGTGCCAGCAGCGAAAATGGACAGGGGACCTACGAGCAGTACTTC; cdr3_aa: CASSENGQGTYEQYF
clone_size: once; v_call: TRBV7-9; j_call: TRBJ1-5; d_call: TRBD1; cdr3_nt: TGTGCCAGCAGCCTGGGACAGGATCCTTATCAGCCCCAGCATTTT; cdr3_aa: CASSLGQDPYQPQHF
clone_size: many; v_call: TRBV12-3/TRBV12-4; j_call: TRBJ1-5; d_call: NA; cdr3_nt: TGTGCCAGCAGCCTGGGCCTTAGCAATCAGCCCCAGCATTTT; cdr3_aa: CASSLGLSNQPQHF
clone_size: NA; v_call: TRBV6-4; j_call: TRBJ1-6; d_call: NA; cdr3_nt: TGTGCCAGCAGTGACTCATCAGGGTCTGGTTCACCCCTCCACTTT; cdr3_aa: CASSDSSGSGSPLHF
clone_size: medium-sized; v_call: TRBV12-3/TRBV12-4; j_call: TRBJ2-7; d_call: NA; cdr3_nt: TGCGCCAGCAGCTTGGGGTACGAGCAGTACTTC; cdr3_aa: CASSLGYEQYF
clone_size: many; v_call: TRBV6-2/TRBV6-3; j_call: TRBJ2-1; d_call: NA; cdr3_nt: TGTGCCAGCAGGGGGGCGGGAGCCTACAATGAGCAGTTCTTC; cdr3_aa: CASRGAGAYNEQFF
clone_size: many; v_call: TRBV6-6; j_call: TRBJ2-7; d_call: TRBD1; cdr3_nt: TGTGCCAGCAGTTACCCGGGACAGGCGACCGAGCAGTACTTC; cdr3_aa: CASSYPGQATEQYF
clone_size: many; v_call: TRBV9; j_call: TRBJ2-7; d_call: NA; cdr3_nt: TGTGCCAGCAGCGGAGGGACGGACTGGGGCGAGCAGTACTTC; cdr3_aa: CASSGGTDWGEQYF
clone_size: many; v_call: TRBV7-8; j_call: TRBJ1-3; d_call: NA; cdr3_nt: TGTGCCAGCAGCGTGGGGGCCGGTGGAAACACCATATATTTT; cdr3_aa: CASSVGAGGNTIYF
clone_size: many; v_call: TRBV5-1; j_call: TRBJ2-7; d_call: TRBD1; cdr3_nt: TGCGCCAGCAGCTGGAGGACAGGGGGTTACGAGCAGTACTTC; cdr3_aa: CASSWRTGGYEQYF
clone_size: many; v_call: TRBV7-9; j_call: TRBJ2-6; d_call: NA; cdr3_nt: TGTGCCAGCAGAAGTGACAGGTTGTGGGCCAACGTCCTGACTTTC; cdr3_aa: CASRSDRLWANVLTF
clone_size: many; v_call: TRBV11-3; j_call: TRBJ2-2; d_call: TRBD1; cdr3_nt: TGTGCCAGCAGCCACCGGGACAGGCCTAACACCGGGGAGCTGTTTTTT; cdr3_aa: CASSHRDRPNTGELFF
clone_size: few; v_call: TRBV10-2; j_call: TRBJ2-4; d_call: TRBD1; cdr3_nt: TGCGCCAGCAGTGATGGGACAGGGGTAGCCAAAAACATTCAGTACTTC; cdr3_aa: CASSDGTGVAKNIQYF
clone_size: once; v_call: TRBV30; j_call: TRBJ2-2; d_call: NA; cdr3_nt: TGTGCCTGGAGTGTTGGCGGGGAGCTGTTTTTT; cdr3_aa: CAWSVGGELFF
clone_size: many; v_call: TRBV2; j_call: TRBJ2-1; d_call: NA; cdr3_nt: TGTGCCAGCAGTGGGGCCAGGACCGGCGGTGAGCAGTTCTTC; cdr3_aa: CASSGARTGGEQFF
clone_size: NA; v_call: TRBV7-2; j_call: TRBJ2-1; d_call: TRBD2; cdr3_nt: TGTGCCAGCAGCCGCGGGGGGGGTGTCTACAATGAGCAGTTCTTC; cdr3_aa: CASSRGGGVYNEQFF
clone_size: many; v_call: TRBV7-6; j_call: TRBJ1-2; d_call: NA; cdr3_nt: TGTGCCAGCAACGCCGGCGAAGGGGACGGCTACACCTTC; cdr3_aa: CASNAGEGDGYTF
clone_size: NA; v_call: TRBV15; j_call: TRBJ2-1; d_call: NA; cdr3_nt: TGTGCCACCAGCAGAGGACTAGATTCCTACAATGAGCAGTTCTTC; cdr3_aa: CATSRGLDSYNEQFF
clone_size: many; v_call: TRBV27; j_call: TRBJ2-1; d_call: NA; cdr3_nt: TGTGCCAGCAGACTCGGAGGGAGCTCCTACAATGAGCAGTTCTTC; cdr3_aa: CASRLGGSSYNEQFF
clone_size: once; v_call: TRBV6-2/TRBV6-3; j_call: TRBJ1-1; d_call: TRBD1; cdr3_nt: TGTGCCATCAGTGAGTCGAGGACAGGGAACACTGAAGCTTTCTTT; cdr3_aa: CAISESRTGNTEAFF
clone_size: NA; v_call: TRBV5-1; j_call: TRBJ1-2; d_call: NA; cdr3_nt: TGCGCCAGCAGCTTGGAAGGCAGGGGCTTTGCCTTC; cdr3_aa: CASSLEGRGFAF
clone_size: many; v_call: TRBV27; j_call: TRBJ2-3; d_call: TRBD2; cdr3_nt: TGTGCCAGCAGTTTCGGGGGGGCAGATACGCAGTATTTT; cdr3_aa: CASSFGGADTQYF
clone_size: many; v_call: TRBV11-2; j_call: TRBJ2-2; d_call: TRBD2; cdr3_nt: TGTGCCAGCAGCCCGACTCTCCCACTAGCGGGAGTCCCCACCGGGGAGCTGTTTTTT; cdr3_aa: CASSPTLPLAGVPTGELFF
clone_size: few; v_call: TRBV12-3/TRBV12-4; j_call: TRBJ1-1; d_call: NA; cdr3_nt: TGTGCCAGCAGACTCGACAGGTCGTTAAACACTGAAGCTTTCTTT; cdr3_aa: CASRLDRSLNTEAFF
clone_size: many; v_call: TRBV11-2; j_call: TRBJ2-5; d_call: NA; cdr3_nt: TGTGCCAGCAGCTTCCGAGAGACCCAGTACTTC; cdr3_aa: CASSFRETQYF
clone_size: NA; v_call: TRBV27; j_call: TRBJ1-1; d_call: NA; cdr3_nt: TGTGCCAGCAGTTTATTAGGGGGGTACACTGAAGCTTTCTTT; cdr3_aa: CASSLLGGYTEAFF
clone_size: NA; v_call: TRBV6-5; j_call: TRBJ1-6; d_call: NA; cdr3_nt: TGTGCCAGCAGTTACGGTGGAGGGGCCAATTCACCCCTCCACTTT; cdr3_aa: CASSYGGGANSPLHF
clone_size: NA; v_call: TRBV27; j_call: TRBJ2-7; d_call: NA; cdr3_nt: TGTGCCAGCAGTTTATACCGGGACGTGGGGGGAGAGCAGTACTTC; cdr3_aa: CASSLYRDVGGEQYF
clone_size: many; v_call: TRBV6-1; j_call: TRBJ2-5; d_call: TRBD2; cdr3_nt: TGTGCCAGCAGTCCTATAGGGGAGGGTGAGACCCAGTACTTC; cdr3_aa: CASSPIGEGETQYF
clone_size: many; v_call: TRBV2; j_call: TRBJ2-2; d_call: TRBD2; cdr3_nt: TGTGCCAGCAGTGAGTGGGCTAGCGGTAGCAGGGAGCTGTTTTTT; cdr3_aa: CASSEWASGSRELFF
clone_size: few; v_call: TRBV6-1; j_call: TRBJ2-7; d_call: NA; cdr3_nt: TGTGCCAGCAGTACCCCCGCGGGCGAGCAGTACTTC; cdr3_aa: CASSTPAGEQYF